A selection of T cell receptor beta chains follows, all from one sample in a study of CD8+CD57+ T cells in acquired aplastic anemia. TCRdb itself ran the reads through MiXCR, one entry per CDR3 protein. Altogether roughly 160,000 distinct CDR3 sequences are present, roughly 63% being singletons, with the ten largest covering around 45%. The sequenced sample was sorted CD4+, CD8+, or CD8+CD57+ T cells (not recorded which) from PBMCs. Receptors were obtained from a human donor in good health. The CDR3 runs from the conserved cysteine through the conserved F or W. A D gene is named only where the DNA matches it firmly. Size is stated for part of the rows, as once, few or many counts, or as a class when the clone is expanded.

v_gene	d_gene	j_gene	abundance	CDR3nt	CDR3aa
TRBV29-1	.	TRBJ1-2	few	TGCAGCGTTGATCCGGGGACGACGTATGGCTACACCTTC	CSVDPGTTYGYTF
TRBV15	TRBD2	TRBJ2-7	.	TGTGCCACCAGCGGGAGGGCCCTTGGGATCTACGAGCAGTACTTC	CATSGRALGIYEQYF
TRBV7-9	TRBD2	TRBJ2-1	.	TGTGCCAGCAGCTTATACGGGACTAGCGATCTTGAGCAGTTCTTC	CASSLYGTSDLEQFF
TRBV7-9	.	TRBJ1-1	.	TGTGCCAGCAGCTACCTCAAGGGGGACGTGGGGCTTGAAGCTTTCTTT	CASSYLKGDVGLEAFF
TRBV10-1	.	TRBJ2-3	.	TGCGCCAGCAGTGAGTCGGAAAGATTCACAGATACGCAGTATTTT	CASSESERFTDTQYF
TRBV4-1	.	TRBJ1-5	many	TGCGCCAGCAGCCAAGACCCAGGCAACTACAATCAGCCCCAGCATTTT	CASSQDPGNYNQPQHF
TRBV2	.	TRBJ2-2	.	TGTGCCAGCGGGACGTCCACCGGGGAGCTGTTTTTT	CASGTSTGELFF
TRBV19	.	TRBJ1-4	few	TGTGCCAGTAGTACGACATTATCCTCAACTAATGAAAAACTGTTTTTT	CASSTTLSSTNEKLFF
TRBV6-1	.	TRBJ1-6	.	TGTGCCAGCAGTGAGAGGGAGGATTCACCCCTCCACTTT	CASSEREDSPLHF
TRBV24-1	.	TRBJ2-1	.	TGTGCCACCAGTGATTTAGGCCTAGGACAGCAGTTCTTC	CATSDLGLGQQFF
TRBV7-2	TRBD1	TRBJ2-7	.	TGTGCCAGCAGCTTAGTGGCAGGGGGCCCCCCCTACGAGCAGTACTTC	CASSLVAGGPPYEQYF
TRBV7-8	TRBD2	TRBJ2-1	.	TGTGCCAGCAGCTTCGGACTAGCCGAACACAATGAGCAGTTCTTC	CASSFGLAEHNEQFF
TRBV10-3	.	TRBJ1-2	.	TGTGCCATCAGTGAGTCGACGGCAGGGTGGGGCTACACCTTC	CAISESTAGWGYTF
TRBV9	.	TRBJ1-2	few	TGTGCCAGCAGCTCAGGCTCCTATGGCTACACCTTC	CASSSGSYGYTF
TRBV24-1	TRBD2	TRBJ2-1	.	TGTGCCACCAGTGATAAGGGACTAGCGCAAAACAATGAGCAGTTCTTC	CATSDKGLAQNNEQFF
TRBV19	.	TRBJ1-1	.	TGTGCCAGTAGGTCAGGTAAGATGAACACTGAAGCTTTCTTT	CASRSGKMNTEAFF
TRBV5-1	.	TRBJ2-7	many	TGCGCCAGCAGCTTCTGGCGGGGAACCTCCTACGAGCAGTACTTC	CASSFWRGTSYEQYF
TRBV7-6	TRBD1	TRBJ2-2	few	TGTGCCAGCAGCCCCACAGGGGCGAGCACCGGGGAGCTGTTTTTT	CASSPTGASTGELFF
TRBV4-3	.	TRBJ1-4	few	TGCGCCAGCAGCCAAGGTACGGAAGAAAAACTGTTTTTT	CASSQGTEEKLFF
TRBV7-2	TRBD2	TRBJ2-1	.	TGTGCCAGCAGCTCGGGACTAGCGGGAGGAGGTGAGCAGTTCTTC	CASSSGLAGGGEQFF
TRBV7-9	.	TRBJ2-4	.	TGTGCCAGCAGCTCTTTGGGGTGGGGTGGCATTCAGTACTTC	CASSSLGWGGIQYF
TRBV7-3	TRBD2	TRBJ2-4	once	TGTGCCAGCAACCCCCCTAGCGGGAGCTCGGTGTCCTTC	CASNPPSGSSVSF
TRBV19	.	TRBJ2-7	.	TGTGCCAGTAGTGTTGGGGTCTCCTACGAGCAGTACTTC	CASSVGVSYEQYF
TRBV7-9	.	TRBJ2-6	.	TGTGCCAGCAGCCCCCAGAGTGCCGGGGCCAACGTCCTGACTTTC	CASSPQSAGANVLTF
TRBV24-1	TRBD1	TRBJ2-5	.	TGTGCCACCAGTGATCTGACAGGGAACCAAGAGACCCAGTACTTC	CATSDLTGNQETQYF
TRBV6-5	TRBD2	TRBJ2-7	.	TGTGCCAGCAGTTACAGGACTAGGGACTACGAGCAGTACTTC	CASSYRTRDYEQYF
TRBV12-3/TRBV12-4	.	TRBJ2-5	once	TGTGCCAGCAGCAACAATGGGGCCCAAGAGACCCAGTACTTC	CASSNNGAQETQYF